A selection of T cell receptor beta chains follows, all from one sample in a study of blood T cells in healthy people across ages. TCRdb independently ran MiXCR on the 5' RACE reads; one entry per CDR3 protein. This sample has around 700,000 distinct CDR3 sequences, with approximately 25% found just once. Separately, the same data were catalogued under a study of T cells of mothers and their children.

Sequenced: blood. The receptors derive from a boy aged 5-17 years in good health. CDR3s include the opening cysteine and the closing phenylalanine or tryptophan. A D gene is named only where the DNA matches it firmly. Clone size is given for some rows only: seen once, a few or many times, or a class if the clone is expanded.

clone size: few; J gene: TRBJ1-2; V gene: TRBV12-3/TRBV12-4; D gene: -; CDR3 DNA: TGTGCCAGCAGTTTAGGAGGGCCGGCAGATGGCTACACCTTC; CDR3 protein: CASSLGGPADGYTF
clone size: few; J gene: TRBJ1-2; V gene: TRBV20-1; D gene: -; CDR3 DNA: TGCAGTGCTATGGAGGGACTATTCTATGGCTACACCTTC; CDR3 protein: CSAMEGLFYGYTF
clone size: -; J gene: TRBJ1-2; V gene: TRBV4-1; D gene: -; CDR3 DNA: TGCGCCAGCAGCCAAGATTATACAGACACTAACTATGGCTACACCTTC; CDR3 protein: CASSQDYTDTNYGYTF
clone size: few; J gene: TRBJ2-2; V gene: TRBV9; D gene: -; CDR3 DNA: TGTGCCAGCAGCGTAGGCAGTACGAACACCGGGGAGCTGTTTTTT; CDR3 protein: CASSVGSTNTGELFF
clone size: -; J gene: TRBJ2-1; V gene: TRBV5-1; D gene: -; CDR3 DNA: TGCGCCAGCAGCTTGCATGGCGGTAGCTCCTACAATGAGCAGTTCTTC; CDR3 protein: CASSLHGGSSYNEQFF
clone size: few; J gene: TRBJ2-5; V gene: TRBV20-1; D gene: TRBD1; CDR3 DNA: TGCAGTGCTCCGCCCGGGACAGGGCGCGAGACCCAGTACTTC; CDR3 protein: CSAPPGTGRETQYF
clone size: few; J gene: TRBJ2-5; V gene: TRBV3-1; D gene: -; CDR3 DNA: TGTGCCAGCAGCCTTCAAATGCAAGAGACCCAGTACTTC; CDR3 protein: CASSLQMQETQYF
clone size: -; J gene: TRBJ1-1; V gene: TRBV12-3/TRBV12-4; D gene: TRBD1; CDR3 DNA: TGTGCCAGCAGTCCCTGGACAGGGGGCGACACTGAAGCTTTCTTT; CDR3 protein: CASSPWTGGDTEAFF
clone size: -; J gene: TRBJ2-7; V gene: TRBV7-2; D gene: -; CDR3 DNA: TGTGCCAGCAGCTTAGAGTTCCGTCGCAGCGAGCAGTACTTC; CDR3 protein: CASSLEFRRSEQYF
clone size: -; J gene: TRBJ2-1; V gene: TRBV24-1; D gene: TRBD2; CDR3 DNA: TGTGCCACCATAGCGGGGGGGAATGAGCAGTTCTTC; CDR3 protein: CATIAGGNEQFF
clone size: -; J gene: TRBJ2-5; V gene: TRBV3-1; D gene: -; CDR3 DNA: TGTGCCAGCAGCCCAGACCCCCAAGAGACCCAGTACTTC; CDR3 protein: CASSPDPQETQYF
clone size: few; J gene: TRBJ1-4; V gene: TRBV15; D gene: TRBD1; CDR3 DNA: TGTGCCACCAGCAGAGATCCCCAGGGGGGAAATGAAAAACTGTTTTTT; CDR3 protein: CATSRDPQGGNEKLFF
clone size: -; J gene: TRBJ2-1; V gene: TRBV5-6; D gene: TRBD1; CDR3 DNA: TGTGCCAGCAGCCCGGACAGGGGTCTGAGCTCCTACAATGAGCAGTTCTTC; CDR3 protein: CASSPDRGLSSYNEQFF
clone size: few; J gene: TRBJ2-7; V gene: TRBV3-1; D gene: TRBD1; CDR3 DNA: TGTGCCAGCAACCAAGGGACAGGGCCCTACGAGCAGTACTTC; CDR3 protein: CASNQGTGPYEQYF
clone size: -; J gene: TRBJ2-1; V gene: TRBV20-1; D gene: -; CDR3 DNA: TGCAGTGCTAGGCCGGGACTTCCCACCTCGGGAGAGCAGTTCTTC; CDR3 protein: CSARPGLPTSGEQFF
clone size: -; J gene: TRBJ2-5; V gene: TRBV2; D gene: TRBD1; CDR3 DNA: TGTGCCAGCAGTGACGGACAGGAAGAGACCCAGTACTTC; CDR3 protein: CASSDGQEETQYF
clone size: few; J gene: TRBJ2-7; V gene: TRBV6-1; D gene: TRBD2; CDR3 DNA: TGTGCCAGCAGTGAAGAGCACGGGAGGGCCATTTACGAGCAGTACTTC; CDR3 protein: CASSEEHGRAIYEQYF
clone size: few; J gene: TRBJ2-1; V gene: TRBV5-1; D gene: TRBD2; CDR3 DNA: TGCGCCAGCAGCTGGAGGACACAGCGGGGTGTACAGGTTGATGAGCAGTTCTTC; CDR3 protein: CASSWRTQRGVQVDEQFF